Below, one TCR beta chain is given with its context. The antigen is undetermined. These data come from a study of cytomegalovirus exposure and HLA in healthy donors. Study overall: There were tens of millions of unique TCRs (from HLA-typed donors) in an early data release.

Trimming took 5 bases from V and 4 from J; bases not matched to a gene: 8. The CDR3 runs to 17 residues. CDR1 is MNHEY and CDR2 is SMNVEV in the germline V gene (reference sequence). Broader study findings: According to reports, the classifier identified cytomegalovirus status with high specificity and sensitivity.

The PCR had 60 Vbeta and 13 Jbeta primers. Clones were sequenced by immunoSEQ multiplex PCR, and TCRdb holds only the in-frame ones, with some missing. The table shows roughly 180,000 clones, with 84% occurring only once. The receptor was derived from a girl aged 10-17 years in good health and CMV-seropositive. The rearrangement uses TRBV27 and TRBJ2-3; 14 nucleotides match TRBD2. Sequenced: PBMCs. The CDR3 spells CASSATSGGALADTQYF. The CDR3 DNA sequence: TGTGCCAGCAGTGCGACTAGCGGGGGGGCCTTAGCAGATACGCAGTATTTT.